The rows below give T cell receptor beta chains drawn from one sample of a study of vaccination and CD4 T cells after COVID-19. These TCRs are of unknown antigen specificity. TCRdb re-called the PCR reads through MiXCR, storing one row per CDR3 protein. The sample shows about 5,200 distinct CDR3 sequences, around 30% of them seen only once. The sequenced sample was CD4+ T cells from blood, cultured in vitro, obtained after SARS-CoV-2 vaccination. These TCRs come from a human donor who had recovered from COVID-19. CDR3s include the opening cysteine and the closing phenylalanine or tryptophan. The order of the fields is CDR3 DNA, CDR3 protein, J gene, clone size, D gene, V gene. A D gene is named only where the DNA matches it firmly. Clone sizes are given selectively: once, few, many, or a class where the clone is expanded.

TGCAGTGCTAGAGCCATGATGGGGTATTCACCCCTCCACTTT,CSARAMMGYSPLHF,TRBJ1-6,once,.,TRBV20-1
TGTGCCAGCAGCCTAGGACTAGCGGGGTTGGATGAGCAGTTCTTC,CASSLGLAGLDEQFF,TRBJ2-1,.,TRBD2,TRBV11-3
TGTGCCAGCAGCTTAGCGCGGCAGGGGGGGGAGACCCAGTACTTC,CASSLARQGGETQYF,TRBJ2-5,medium-sized,.,TRBV7-9
TGTGCCAGCACCCCTACTCCGGGACAGGCCCCATATAGGGGCTACACCTTC,CASTPTPGQAPYRGYTF,TRBJ1-2,medium-sized,TRBD1,TRBV7-2
TGTGCCAGCAGTCGGGACTCCCGGGAGCAGTACTTC,CASSRDSREQYF,TRBJ2-7,.,.,TRBV28
TGTGCCAGCAAGGGGAGTAGCGGGGGGGCCTGGCAGTTCTTC,CASKGSSGGAWQFF,TRBJ2-1,medium-sized,TRBD2,TRBV7-9
TGTGCCACCAGCAGAGATCGACTTCTACACCCCCTATATGGCTACACCTTC,CATSRDRLLHPLYGYTF,TRBJ1-2,medium-sized,.,TRBV15
TGCAGTGCTAGTAGGGGGCCGAACACCGGGGAGCTGTTTTTT,CSASRGPNTGELFF,TRBJ2-2,few,TRBD1,TRBV20-1
TGCAGTGCTGTTCTGCGGACCCACTATGGCTACACCTTC,CSAVLRTHYGYTF,TRBJ1-2,medium-sized,.,TRBV20-1
TGTGCCAGCAGTGAATATGTAGCGGGGACTTACAATGAGCAGTTCTTC,CASSEYVAGTYNEQFF,TRBJ2-1,.,TRBD2,TRBV6-1
TGCAGTGCGGACCACAGGGTCTCCTACGAGCAGTACTTC,CSADHRVSYEQYF,TRBJ2-7,medium-sized,.,TRBV20-1
TGTGCCAGCAGCCCATCGACTAGCGGGGGGTCGAAGACCCAGTACTTC,CASSPSTSGGSKTQYF,TRBJ2-5,.,TRBD2,TRBV7-2
TGCAGCCTAAGCGGAGGCGATTACAATGAGCAGTTCTTC,CSLSGGDYNEQFF,TRBJ2-1,few,.,TRBV20-1
TGTGCCAGCAGTTTAGGCGCGACATTTAACTATGGCTACACCTTC,CASSLGATFNYGYTF,TRBJ1-2,.,.,TRBV28
TGCAGCGTTGATGGTTCGGGCACAGATACGCAGTATTTT,CSVDGSGTDTQYF,TRBJ2-3,.,.,TRBV29-1
TGTGCCAGCAGCTTGGCGGGCAGGGGTGAAGCTTTCTTT,CASSLAGRGEAFF,TRBJ1-1,.,.,TRBV5-4
TGTGCCAGCAGCTCAGGGAAGCAACTAGCTGGAGATACGCAGTATTTT,CASSSGKQLAGDTQYF,TRBJ2-3,.,.,TRBV6-1
TGCAGTGCGATTAGGGGGACCTCCTATAATTCACCCCTCCACTTT,CSAIRGTSYNSPLHF,TRBJ1-6,medium-sized,.,TRBV20-1
TGTGCCAGCAGCTACAGGGCAGATACGCAGTATTTT,CASSYRADTQYF,TRBJ2-3,medium-sized,.,TRBV7-9
TGCAGTGCTAGGGGAGATAGGGGGCATGAGACCCAGTACTTC,CSARGDRGHETQYF,TRBJ2-5,medium-sized,TRBD1,TRBV20-1
TGTGCCAGCAGTCCCTCGTTCCAGACCCTCCACTTT,CASSPSFQTLHF,TRBJ1-6,few,.,TRBV6-1
TGTGCCAGCAGTTTAACGGGACAGGGGGTCTACGAGCAGTACTTC,CASSLTGQGVYEQYF,TRBJ2-7,.,TRBD1,TRBV28
TGTGCCAGCAGCTTAGATGGAGCGGGAGGGTCCTACAATGAGCAGTTCTTC,CASSLDGAGGSYNEQFF,TRBJ2-1,few,TRBD2,TRBV7-2
TGCAGTGCGGAGGACAGGGGTATAGATACGCAGTATTTT,CSAEDRGIDTQYF,TRBJ2-3,few,TRBD1,TRBV20-1
TGTGCCAGCAGTTTATCCCTCGGAAGGGGCTACACCTTC,CASSLSLGRGYTF,TRBJ1-2,few,.,TRBV28
TGTGCCAGCAGTTCGATATGGAGTATGCAGTTCTTC,CASSSIWSMQFF,TRBJ2-1,few,.,TRBV28
TGCAGTGCTAGGGCGGGCGTGACCTCCTATGGCTACACCTTC,CSARAGVTSYGYTF,TRBJ1-2,medium-sized,.,TRBV20-1
TGCAGTGCGAGACCTGGACAGGGGAGGCAAGAGACCCAGTACTTC,CSARPGQGRQETQYF,TRBJ2-5,medium-sized,TRBD1,TRBV20-1
TGTGCCAGCAGTTTCCGTACCGACAGTTACAATCAGCCCCAGCATTTT,CASSFRTDSYNQPQHF,TRBJ1-5,.,.,TRBV28
TGTGCCAGCAAACTTACAGGGCTGGGAGAGACCCAGTACTTC,CASKLTGLGETQYF,TRBJ2-5,few,.,TRBV6-1
TGTGCCAGCACCATATCCGGGGGGGCAGGTTACACTGAAGCTTTCTTT,CASTISGGAGYTEAFF,TRBJ1-1,few,.,TRBV28
TGCAGCGTCGATCTCTCGGGGATGGAGACCCAGTACTTC,CSVDLSGMETQYF,TRBJ2-5,.,.,TRBV29-1
TGCGCCAGCAGCCAAGAGCCCTATCAGCCCCAGCATTTT,CASSQEPYQPQHF,TRBJ1-5,once,.,TRBV4-3
TGCAGTGCTATAGACGGGAGCGACGAGCAGTACTTC,CSAIDGSDEQYF,TRBJ2-7,few,.,TRBV20-1
TGTGCCAGCAGTCGCACCGGGACACACGATTCACCCCTCCACTTT,CASSRTGTHDSPLHF,TRBJ1-6,medium-sized,.,TRBV28
TGTGCCAGCAGCCGACCCGGTGGCGCCCAGACCCAGTACTTC,CASSRPGGAQTQYF,TRBJ2-5,few,.,TRBV28
TGTGCCAGCAGCCAAGATCAAGGGGTCACTGAAGCTTTCTTT,CASSQDQGVTEAFF,TRBJ1-1,.,.,TRBV4-2
TGTGCCAGCAGCCAGGGGACGAGCGGGGAATACTTC,CASSQGTSGEYF,TRBJ2-7,medium-sized,.,TRBV7-2
TGCGCCAGCAGCTTGGACAGTAACTATGGCTACACCTTC,CASSLDSNYGYTF,TRBJ1-2,.,.,TRBV5-1
TGTGCCAGCAGCTTAGCTCCCGGGAACAGGGGTGACTATGGCTACACCTTC,CASSLAPGNRGDYGYTF,TRBJ1-2,.,TRBD1,TRBV7-9
TGTGCCAGCAGTTTCCCAGGGCTAGCGGTACAAGAGACCCAGTACTTC,CASSFPGLAVQETQYF,TRBJ2-5,few,TRBD2,TRBV28
TGTGCCAGCAGTCCCCTAGCGGGGGGGGACTACGAGCAGTACTTC,CASSPLAGGDYEQYF,TRBJ2-7,.,TRBD2,TRBV27
TGTGCCAGCAGTCTCAGGGGAGAGCAGTACTTC,CASSLRGEQYF,TRBJ2-7,.,.,TRBV28
TGCAGTGCTAGAGATCAACTGGGAATAAGCTCCTATAATTCACCCCTCCACTTT,CSARDQLGISSYNSPLHF,TRBJ1-6,few,.,TRBV20-1
TGTGCCAGCAGCGCCACCGGGACAGGGGGCAGTGAGCAGTTCTTC,CASSATGTGGSEQFF,TRBJ2-1,.,TRBD1,TRBV7-3
TGTGCCATCTCCCTGAGGATTGAAGAGACCCAGTACTTC,CAISLRIEETQYF,TRBJ2-5,few,.,TRBV10-3
TGTGCCAGCAGTGACAGGACGACGTACCAAGAGACCCAGTACTTC,CASSDRTTYQETQYF,TRBJ2-5,few,.,TRBV25-1
TGCAGTGCTGTGACAGGGGGCATAGGATCCACTGAAGCTTTCTTT,CSAVTGGIGSTEAFF,TRBJ1-1,.,TRBD1,TRBV20-1
TGCAGTGCTAGAGAAACAGGGACTAGCAATCAGCCCCAGCATTTT,CSARETGTSNQPQHF,TRBJ1-5,.,.,TRBV20-1
TGCAGTGCGATGGAGGGCAGGGCCGTTAATGAGCAGTTCTTC,CSAMEGRAVNEQFF,TRBJ2-1,few,.,TRBV20-1
TGCAGTGCTAGAGGTGGGCACACAGATACGCAGTATTTT,CSARGGHTDTQYF,TRBJ2-3,medium-sized,.,TRBV20-1
TGTGCCAGCAGGGGCTCCGGGGGCTCCTACGAGCAGTACTTC,CASRGSGGSYEQYF,TRBJ2-7,.,.,TRBV6-2/TRBV6-3
TGTGCCAGCAGCTCGAGGTTTGGGGCAGGTTCCTCCTACGAGCAGTACTTC,CASSSRFGAGSSYEQYF,TRBJ2-7,.,.,TRBV11-2
TGTGCCACCAGTCGACAGGGTCCAGAAGCTCAGCCCCAGCATTTT,CATSRQGPEAQPQHF,TRBJ1-5,.,TRBD1,TRBV24-1
TGCGCCACCCGACAGGGGAGGGAAGAGACCCAGTACTTC,CATRQGREETQYF,TRBJ2-5,.,.,TRBV5-1
TGTGCCAGCAGCGGAGGGGCTGAGCCCCAGCATTTT,CASSGGAEPQHF,TRBJ1-5,.,.,TRBV6-1
TGTGCCAGCAGCGAGAGAAGCGGGGGCAGCTCCTACAATGAGCAGTTCTTC,CASSERSGGSSYNEQFF,TRBJ2-1,once,TRBD2,TRBV11-3
TGTGCCAGCAGTTACTCGAAGGCCCCGGGGGGGAGCTCCTACGAGCAGTACTTC,CASSYSKAPGGSSYEQYF,TRBJ2-7,few,TRBD2,TRBV6-5
TGCGCCAGCAGCCAAGAATGGGGCGAGCAGTTCTTC,CASSQEWGEQFF,TRBJ2-1,.,.,TRBV4-3